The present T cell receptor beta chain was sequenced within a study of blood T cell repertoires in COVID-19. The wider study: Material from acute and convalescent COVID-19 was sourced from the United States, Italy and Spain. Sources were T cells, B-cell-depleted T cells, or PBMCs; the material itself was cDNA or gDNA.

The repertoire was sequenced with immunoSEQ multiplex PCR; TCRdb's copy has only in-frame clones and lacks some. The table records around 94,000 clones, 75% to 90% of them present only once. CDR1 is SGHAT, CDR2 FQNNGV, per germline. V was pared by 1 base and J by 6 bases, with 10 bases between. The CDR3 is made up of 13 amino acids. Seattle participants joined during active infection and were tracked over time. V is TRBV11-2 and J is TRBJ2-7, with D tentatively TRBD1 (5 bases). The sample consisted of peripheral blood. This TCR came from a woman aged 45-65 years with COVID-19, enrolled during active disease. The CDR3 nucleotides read TGTGCCAGCAGCTTAGGCGAAGGGGTCGAGCAGTACTTC. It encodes CASSLGEGVEQYF.